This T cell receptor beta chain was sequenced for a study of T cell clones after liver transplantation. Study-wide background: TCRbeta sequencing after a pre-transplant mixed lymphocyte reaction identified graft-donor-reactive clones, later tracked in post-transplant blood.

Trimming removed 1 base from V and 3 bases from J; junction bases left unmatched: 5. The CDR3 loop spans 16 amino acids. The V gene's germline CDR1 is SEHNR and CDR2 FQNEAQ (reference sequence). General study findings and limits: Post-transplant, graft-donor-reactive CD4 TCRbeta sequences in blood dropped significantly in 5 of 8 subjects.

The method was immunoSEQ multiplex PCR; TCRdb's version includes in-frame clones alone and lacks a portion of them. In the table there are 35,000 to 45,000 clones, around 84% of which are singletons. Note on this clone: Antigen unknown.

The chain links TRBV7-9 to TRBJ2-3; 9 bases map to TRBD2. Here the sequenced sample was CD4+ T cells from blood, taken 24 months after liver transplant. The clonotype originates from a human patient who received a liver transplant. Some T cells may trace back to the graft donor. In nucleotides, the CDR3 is TGTGCCAGCAGCTTAGAGGCGGGAGGGCCGACAGATACGCAGTATTTT. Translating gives CASSLEAGGPTDTQYF.